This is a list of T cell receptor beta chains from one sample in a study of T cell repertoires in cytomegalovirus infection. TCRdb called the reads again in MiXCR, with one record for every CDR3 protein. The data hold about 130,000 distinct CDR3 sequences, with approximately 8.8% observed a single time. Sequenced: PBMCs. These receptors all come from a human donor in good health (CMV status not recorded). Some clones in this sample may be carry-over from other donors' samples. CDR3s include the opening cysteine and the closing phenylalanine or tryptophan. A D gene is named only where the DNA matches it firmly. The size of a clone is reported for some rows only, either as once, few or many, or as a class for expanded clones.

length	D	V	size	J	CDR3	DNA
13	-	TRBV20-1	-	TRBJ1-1	CSAIQGLNTEAFF	TGCAGTGCTATACAGGGCCTGAACACTGAAGCTTTCTTT
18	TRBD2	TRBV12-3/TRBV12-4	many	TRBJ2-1	CASRGTSGAGEGYNEQFF	TGTGCCAGCAGGGGGACTAGCGGGGCCGGGGAGGGCTACAATGAGCAGTTCTTC
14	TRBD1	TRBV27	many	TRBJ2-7	CASSPLGQAHEQYF	TGTGCCAGCAGTCCCCTCGGACAGGCCCACGAGCAGTACTTC
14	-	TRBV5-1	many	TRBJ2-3	CASNEAGSTDTQYF	TGCGCCAGCAATGAGGCAGGGAGCACAGATACGCAGTATTTT
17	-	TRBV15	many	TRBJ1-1	CATSREMRAGRNTEAFF	TGTGCCACCAGCAGAGAAATGAGGGCGGGGAGGAACACTGAAGCTTTCTTT
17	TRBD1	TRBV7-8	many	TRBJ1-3	CASSPGPDRRSGNTIYF	TGTGCCAGCAGCCCCGGCCCGGACAGGCGCTCTGGAAACACCATATATTTT
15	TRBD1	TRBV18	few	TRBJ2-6	CASSPDRAGANVLTF	TGTGCCAGCTCCCCAGACAGGGCTGGGGCCAACGTCCTGACTTTC
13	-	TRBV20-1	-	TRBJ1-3	CSASPPQGNTIYF	TGCAGTGCTAGTCCCCCACAGGGCAACACCATATATTTT
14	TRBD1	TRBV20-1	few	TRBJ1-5	CSARDRGTGQPQHF	TGCAGTGCTAGAGATCGGGGGACAGGCCAGCCCCAGCATTTT
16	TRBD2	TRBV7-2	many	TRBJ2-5	CASSLAGASGEETQYF	TGTGCCAGCAGCTTAGCCGGGGCTAGCGGGGAAGAGACCCAGTACTTC
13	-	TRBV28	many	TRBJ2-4	CASSNDAPGIQYF	TGTGCCAGCAGCAACGACGCCCCGGGAATTCAGTACTTC
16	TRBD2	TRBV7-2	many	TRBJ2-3	CASSSSSGGAADTQYF	TGTGCCAGCAGCTCCTCTAGCGGGGGGGCTGCAGATACGCAGTATTTT
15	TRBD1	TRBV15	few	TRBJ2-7	CATSRDSQGADEQYF	TGTGCCACCAGCAGAGATTCGCAGGGGGCTGACGAGCAGTACTTC
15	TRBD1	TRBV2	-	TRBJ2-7	CASKTLGQGAGEQYF	TGTGCCAGCAAGACATTGGGACAGGGGGCTGGAGAGCAGTACTTC
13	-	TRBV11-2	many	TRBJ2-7	CASSLRGSSEQYF	TGTGCCAGCAGCCTAAGAGGGTCTAGCGAGCAGTACTTC
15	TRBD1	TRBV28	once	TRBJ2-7	CASSIEGTGPEEQYF	TGTGCCAGCAGTATAGAGGGGACAGGTCCGGAAGAGCAGTACTTC
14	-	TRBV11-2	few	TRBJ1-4	CASSFTPWGGGLFF	TGTGCCAGCAGCTTCACGCCCTGGGGGGGCGGATTATTTTTT
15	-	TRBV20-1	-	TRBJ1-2	CSALMTGSSNYGYTF	TGCAGTGCCCTCATGACGGGCAGTTCTAACTATGGCTACACCTTC
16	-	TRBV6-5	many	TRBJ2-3	CASSYGQTIDTDTQYF	TGTGCCAGCAGTTACGGGCAGACTATAGACACAGATACGCAGTATTTT
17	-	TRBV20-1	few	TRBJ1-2	CSARAPGRGDNNYGYTF	TGCAGTGCTAGGGCCCCAGGTCGTGGAGACAACAACTATGGCTACACCTTC
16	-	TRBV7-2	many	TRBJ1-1	CASSLFMGRMNTEAFF	TGTGCCAGCAGCTTATTTATGGGACGGATGAACACTGAAGCTTTCTTT
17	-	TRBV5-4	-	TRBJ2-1	CASSISLAGTSYNEQFF	TGTGCCAGCAGCATAAGCCTGGCGGGAACCTCCTACAATGAGCAGTTCTTC
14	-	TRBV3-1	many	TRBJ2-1	CASSLGGAMNEQFF	TGTGCCAGCAGCCTTGGGGGGGCCATGAATGAGCAGTTCTTC
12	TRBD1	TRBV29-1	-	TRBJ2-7	CSGFGQGQEQYF	TGCAGCGGATTTGGACAGGGTCAAGAGCAGTACTTC
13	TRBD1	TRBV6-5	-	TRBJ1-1	CASNTPGGTEAFF	TGTGCCAGCAACACACCAGGGGGAACTGAAGCTTTCTTT
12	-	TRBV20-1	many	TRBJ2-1	CSPGTFYNEQFF	TGCAGTCCCGGGACTTTCTACAATGAGCAGTTCTTC
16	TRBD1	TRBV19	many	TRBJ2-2	CASSLSMDRLLRELFF	TGTGCCAGTAGTCTGTCGATGGACAGGTTGCTTAGGGAGCTGTTTTTT
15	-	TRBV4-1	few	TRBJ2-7	CASSHGPQGPYEQYF	TGCGCCAGCAGTCACGGGCCACAGGGTCCCTACGAGCAGTACTTC
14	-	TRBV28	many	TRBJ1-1	CASGTGFGNTEAFF	TGTGCCAGCGGCACAGGGTTTGGGAACACTGAAGCTTTCTTT
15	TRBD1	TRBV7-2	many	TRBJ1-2	CASSHGTVPNYGYTF	TGTGCCAGCAGCCACGGGACAGTCCCTAACTATGGCTACACCTTC